This T cell receptor (beta chain) originates from a study of blood T cell repertoires in COVID-19. Study at large: Sample material is recorded as cDNA or gDNA derived from T cells, B-cell-depleted T cells, or PBMCs.

CDR3 length: 17 residues. V was cut by 0 bases and J by 0 bases, with 11 bases left in between. CDR1 is LGHNA, CDR2 YNFKEQ, per germline. In the original processing: Quantification of nucleated cells was approximated via reference gene primer amplification. Generated by immunoSEQ multiplex PCR, the TCRdb table keeps only in-frame clones and is missing some. That table furnishes V, J and clone size, whereas the DNA furnished D and trimming. The sample includes approximately 130,000 clones, 80% to 90% seen only once; the top ten take roughly 12%. Sequenced material: peripheral blood. The clonotype was recovered from a human donor in a cohort sampled during active COVID-19. J is TRBJ2-2 and V is TRBV4-2; tentatively, D is TRBD1 (6 bases). The CDR3 DNA reads as TGTGCCAGCAGCCAAGATGGGGACACCTCGAACACCGGGGAGCTGTTTTTT. It yields the protein CASSQDGDTSNTGELFF.